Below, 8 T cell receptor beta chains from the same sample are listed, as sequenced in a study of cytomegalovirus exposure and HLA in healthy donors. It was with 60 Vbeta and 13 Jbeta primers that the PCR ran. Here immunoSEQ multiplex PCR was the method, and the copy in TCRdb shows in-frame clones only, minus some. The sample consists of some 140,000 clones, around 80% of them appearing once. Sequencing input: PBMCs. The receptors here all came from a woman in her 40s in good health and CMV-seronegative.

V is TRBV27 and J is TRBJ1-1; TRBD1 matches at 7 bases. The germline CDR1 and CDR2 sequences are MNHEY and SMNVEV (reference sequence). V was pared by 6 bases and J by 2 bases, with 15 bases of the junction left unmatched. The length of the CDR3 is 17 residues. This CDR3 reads CASRTKGQTTRNTEAFF. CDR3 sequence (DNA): TGTGCCAGCAGGACTAAGGGACAGACAACTCGAAACACTGAAGCTTTCTTT.

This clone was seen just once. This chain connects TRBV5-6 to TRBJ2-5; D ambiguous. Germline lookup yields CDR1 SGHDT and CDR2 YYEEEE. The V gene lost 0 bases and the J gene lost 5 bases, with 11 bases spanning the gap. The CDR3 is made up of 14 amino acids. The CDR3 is CASSLGSSTETQYF. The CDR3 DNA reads TGTGCCAGCAGCTTGGGAAGTAGCACGGAGACCCAGTACTTC.

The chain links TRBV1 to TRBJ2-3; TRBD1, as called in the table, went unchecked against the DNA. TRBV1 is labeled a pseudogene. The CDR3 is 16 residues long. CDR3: CTSSQKVRWATDTQYF. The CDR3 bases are TGCACCAGCAGCCAAAAGGTTCGGTGGGCCACAGATACGCAGTATTTT.

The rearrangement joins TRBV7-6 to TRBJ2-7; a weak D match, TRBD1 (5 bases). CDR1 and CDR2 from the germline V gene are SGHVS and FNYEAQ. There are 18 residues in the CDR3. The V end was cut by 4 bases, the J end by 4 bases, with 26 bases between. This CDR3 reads CASSYRQGGNSPRYEQYF. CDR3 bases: TGTGCCAGCAGCTACCGCCAGGGTGGGAACTCACCCCGGTACGAGCAGTACTTC.

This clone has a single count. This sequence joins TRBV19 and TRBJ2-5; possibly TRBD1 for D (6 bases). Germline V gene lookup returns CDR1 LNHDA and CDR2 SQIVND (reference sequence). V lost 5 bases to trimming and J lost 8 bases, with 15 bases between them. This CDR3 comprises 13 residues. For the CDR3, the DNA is TGTGCCAGTAGTGGGGGTCACAGGGAAACCCAGTACTTC. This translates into CASSGGHRETQYF.

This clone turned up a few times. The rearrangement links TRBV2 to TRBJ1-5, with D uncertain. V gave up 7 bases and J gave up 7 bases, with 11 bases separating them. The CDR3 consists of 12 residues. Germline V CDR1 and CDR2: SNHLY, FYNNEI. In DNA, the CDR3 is TGTGCCAGCAAGGAGTCGCGCCAGCCCCAGCATTTT. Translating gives CASKESRQPQHF.

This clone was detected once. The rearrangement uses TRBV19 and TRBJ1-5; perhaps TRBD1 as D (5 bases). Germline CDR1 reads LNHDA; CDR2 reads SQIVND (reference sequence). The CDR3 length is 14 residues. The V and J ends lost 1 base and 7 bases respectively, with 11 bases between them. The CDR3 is CASSIAAGPQPQHF. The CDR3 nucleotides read TGTGCCAGTAGTATAGCGGCAGGGCCGCAGCCCCAGCATTTT.

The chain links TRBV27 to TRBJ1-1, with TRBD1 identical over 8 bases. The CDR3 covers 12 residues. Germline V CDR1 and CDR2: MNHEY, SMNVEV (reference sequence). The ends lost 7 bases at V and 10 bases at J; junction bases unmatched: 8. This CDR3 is CASKAGGGGAFF. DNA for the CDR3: TGTGCCAGCAAGGCAGGGGGCGGGGGAGCTTTCTTT.